This TCR beta chain was found in a study of CD8 T cells in ankylosing spondylitis. General study findings and limits: Earlier work had already found some motif variants in reactive arthritis synovial fluid and blood. It appeared that ankylosing spondylitis blood was characterized by a TCR beta motif of several highly homologous variants. CD8+ cells made up the disease-linked clones, which were relatively rare in peripheral blood.

TCRdb re-called the 5' RACE reads with MiXCR, one entry per CDR3 protein. This sample yields 150,000 to 200,000 distinct CDR3 sequences, of which around 17% are seen a single time; approximately 8% belongs to the top ten. Comments on this clonotype: Its antigen is unidentified.

V was clipped by 11 bases and J by 3 bases, with 17 bases between them. The CDR3 totals 15 residues. Germline V gene data show CDR1 as ENHRY and CDR2 as SYGVKD. Specimen: blood, either unsorted or a sorted T cell fraction (not recorded which). The clonotype was recovered from a male donor with ankylosing spondylitis or in good health (not recorded which). This chain links TRBV10-3 with TRBJ2-6, with D perhaps matching TRBD1 (6 bases). CDR3 amino acids: CASGWGPHGANVLTF. CDR3 nucleotides: TGTGCCTCCGGTTGGGGGCCGCATGGGGCCAACGTCCTGACTTTC.